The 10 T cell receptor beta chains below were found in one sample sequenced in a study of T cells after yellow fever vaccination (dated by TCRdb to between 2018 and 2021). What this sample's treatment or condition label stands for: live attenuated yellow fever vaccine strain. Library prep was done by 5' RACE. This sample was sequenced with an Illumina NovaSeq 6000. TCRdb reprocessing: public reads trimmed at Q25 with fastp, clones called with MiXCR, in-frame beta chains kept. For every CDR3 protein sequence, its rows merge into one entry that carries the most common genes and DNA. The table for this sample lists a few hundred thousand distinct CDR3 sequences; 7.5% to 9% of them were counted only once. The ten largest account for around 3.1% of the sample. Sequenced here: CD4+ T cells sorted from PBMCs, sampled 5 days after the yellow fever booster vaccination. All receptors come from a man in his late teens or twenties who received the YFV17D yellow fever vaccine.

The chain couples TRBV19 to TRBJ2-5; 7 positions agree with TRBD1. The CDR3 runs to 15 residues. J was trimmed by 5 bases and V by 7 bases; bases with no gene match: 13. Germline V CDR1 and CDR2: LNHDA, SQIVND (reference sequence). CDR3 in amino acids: CASKVTGYQQETQYF. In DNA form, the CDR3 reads TGTGCCAGTAAGGTGACAGGGTACCAGCAGGAGACCCAGTACTTC.

The CDR3 is CASSQGFDTEAFF. CDR3 DNA sequence: TGTGCCAGCAGCCAGGGGTTCGACACTGAAGCTTTCTTT. This sequence joins TRBV11-1 and TRBJ1-1; a weak D match, TRBD1 (6 bases). V was shortened by 5 bases and J by 3 bases, with 10 bases between the two germline ends. The CDR3 is made up of 13 amino acids. Germline V gene sequence: CDR1 SGHAT, CDR2 FQDESV (reference sequence).

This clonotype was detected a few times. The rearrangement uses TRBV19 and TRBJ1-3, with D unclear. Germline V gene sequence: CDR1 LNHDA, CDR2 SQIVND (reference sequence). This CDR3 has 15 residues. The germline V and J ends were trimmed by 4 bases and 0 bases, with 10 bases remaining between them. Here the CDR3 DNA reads TGTGCCAGTAGTACGGACGGGAGCTCTGGAAACACCATATATTTT. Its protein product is CASSTDGSSGNTIYF.

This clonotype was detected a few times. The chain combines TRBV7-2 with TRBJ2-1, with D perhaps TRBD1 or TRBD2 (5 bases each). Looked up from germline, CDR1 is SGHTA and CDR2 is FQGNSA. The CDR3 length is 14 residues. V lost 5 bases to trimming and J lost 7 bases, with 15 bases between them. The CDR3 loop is CASSQRDPQNEQFF. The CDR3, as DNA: TGTGCCAGCAGCCAACGGGACCCTCAAAATGAGCAGTTCTTC. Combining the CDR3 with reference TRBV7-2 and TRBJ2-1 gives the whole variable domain GAGVSQSPSNKVTEKGKDVELRCDPISGHTALYWYRQSLGQGLEFLIYFQGNSAPDKSGLPSDRFSAERTGGSVSTLTIQRTQQEDSAVYLCASSQRDPQNEQFFGPGTRLTVL.

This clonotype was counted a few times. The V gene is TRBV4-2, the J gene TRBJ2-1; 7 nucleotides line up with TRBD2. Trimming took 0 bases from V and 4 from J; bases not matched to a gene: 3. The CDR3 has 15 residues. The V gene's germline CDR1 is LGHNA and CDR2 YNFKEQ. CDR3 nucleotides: TGTGCCAGCAGCCAAGAACTAGCGCTGTACAATGAGCAGTTCTTC. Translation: CASSQELALYNEQFF.

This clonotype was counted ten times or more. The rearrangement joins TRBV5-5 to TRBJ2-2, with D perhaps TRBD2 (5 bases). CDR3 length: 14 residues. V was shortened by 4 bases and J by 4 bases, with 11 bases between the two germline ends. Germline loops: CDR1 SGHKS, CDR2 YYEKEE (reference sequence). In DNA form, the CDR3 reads TGTGCCAGCAGCCTCGGGATCTTCACCGGGGAGCTGTTTTTT. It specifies CASSLGIFTGELFF. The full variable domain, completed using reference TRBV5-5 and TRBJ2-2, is DAGVTQSPTHLIKTRGQQVTLRCSPISGHKSVSWYQQVLGQGPQFIFQYYEKEERGRGNFPDRFSARQFPNYSSELNVNALLLGDSALYLCASSLGIFTGELFFGEGSRLTVL.

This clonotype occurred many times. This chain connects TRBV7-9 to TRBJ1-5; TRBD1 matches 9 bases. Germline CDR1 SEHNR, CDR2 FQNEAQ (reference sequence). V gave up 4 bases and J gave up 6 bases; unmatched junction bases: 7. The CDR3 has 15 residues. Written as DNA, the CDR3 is TGTGCCAGCAGCTCTCCGGACAGGGGAGGTCAGCCCCAGCATTTT. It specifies CASSSPDRGGQPQHF.

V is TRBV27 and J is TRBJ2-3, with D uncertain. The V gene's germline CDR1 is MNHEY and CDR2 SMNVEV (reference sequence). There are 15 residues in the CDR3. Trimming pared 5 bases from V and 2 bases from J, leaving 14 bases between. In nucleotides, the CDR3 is TGTGCCAGCAGTCCGCAGCGTTCACTCACAGATACGCAGTATTTT. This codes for CASSPQRSLTDTQYF.

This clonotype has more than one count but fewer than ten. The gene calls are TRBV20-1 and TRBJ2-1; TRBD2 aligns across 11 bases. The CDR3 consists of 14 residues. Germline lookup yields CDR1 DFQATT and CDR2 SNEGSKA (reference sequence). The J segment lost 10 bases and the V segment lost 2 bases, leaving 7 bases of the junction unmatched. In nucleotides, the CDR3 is TGCAGTGCTAGACTAGCGGGGGGCCCCCGGGAGCAGTTCTTC. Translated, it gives CSARLAGGPREQFF.

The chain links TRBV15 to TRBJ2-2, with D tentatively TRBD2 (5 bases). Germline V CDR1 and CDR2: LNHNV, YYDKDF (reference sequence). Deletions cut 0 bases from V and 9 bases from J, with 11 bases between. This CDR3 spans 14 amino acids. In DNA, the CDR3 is TGTGCCACCAGCAGAGATCGGGGAACTAGGGAGCTGTTTTTT. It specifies CATSRDRGTRELFF. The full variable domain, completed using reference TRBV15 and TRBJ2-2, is DAMVIQNPRYQVTQFGKPVTLSCSQTLNHNVMYWYQQKSSQAPKLLFHYYDKDFNNEADTPDNFQSRRPNTSFCFLDIRSPGLGDTAMYLCATSRDRGTRELFFGEGSRLTVL.